By proportion, the clone carrying this TCR beta chain is medium-sized (0.01 to 0.1%). As yet, its antigen is unknown. V was cut by 4 bases and J by 4 bases, with 11 bases left in between. This CDR3 region has 13 residues. Germline loops: CDR1 LNHDA, CDR2 SQIVND (reference sequence). TCRdb re-called the multiplex PCR reads with MiXCR, one entry per CDR3 protein. This sample carries roughly 23,000 distinct CDR3 sequences, under 75% of them seen once, and the ten largest clones take 15% to 20%. This record belongs to a study of breast tumors, draining lymph nodes, adjacent tissues. Study-level results: Compared with lymph nodes, tumors were less diverse; compared with nontumor tissue, more. Tumor T cell lymph node origin was a supported hypothesis, not proven.

The sequenced material came from tumor-adjacent breast tissue. V usage is TRBV19 and J usage is TRBJ2-7; maybe TRBD2 (5 bases). The TCR was taken from a female donor with breast cancer. Some clones in this sample may be carry-over from other donors' samples. CDR3 DNA sequence: TGTGCCAGTAGTACCACACTAGAATACGAGCAGTACTTC. Amino acids: CASSTTLEYEQYF.